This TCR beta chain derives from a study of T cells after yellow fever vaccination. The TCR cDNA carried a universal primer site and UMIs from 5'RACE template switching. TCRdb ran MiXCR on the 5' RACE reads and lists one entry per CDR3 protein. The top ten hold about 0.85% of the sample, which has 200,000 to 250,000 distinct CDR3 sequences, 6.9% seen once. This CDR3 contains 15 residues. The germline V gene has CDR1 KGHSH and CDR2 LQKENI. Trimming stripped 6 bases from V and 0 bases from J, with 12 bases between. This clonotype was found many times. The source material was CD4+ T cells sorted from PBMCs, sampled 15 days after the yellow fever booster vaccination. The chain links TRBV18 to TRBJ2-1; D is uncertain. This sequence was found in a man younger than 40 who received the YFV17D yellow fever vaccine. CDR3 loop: CASSSWGNSYNEQFF. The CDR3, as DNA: TGTGCCAGCTCTAGTTGGGGAAACTCCTACAATGAGCAGTTCTTC.